The 22 T cell receptor beta chains presented below share a single source sample, sequenced in a study of T-cell memory formation after mild COVID-19. In TCRdb, the 5' RACE reads were re-called with MiXCR into one record per CDR3 protein. The table shows around 140,000 distinct CDR3 sequences, with 6% to 7% occurring only once. The sequenced sample consisted of PBMCs or a T cell subset sorted from them (not recorded which). These receptors all stem from an adult woman who had mild COVID-19 (a few samples of this study predate the infection). Cell type and time point are not known.

This clonotype was found many times. This CDR3 is CASSPLAARTDTQYF. In DNA, the CDR3 is TGTGCCAGCAGCCCCCTAGCGGCACGGACAGATACGCAGTATTTT. The genes are TRBV7-7 and TRBJ2-3; 7 bases agree with TRBD2. This CDR3 is built from 15 residues. From germline, CDR1 is SSHAT and CDR2 FNYEAQ (reference sequence). J gave up 3 bases and V 5 bases, and 8 bases lay outside the gene matches. Looking up the rest from reference TRBV7-7 and TRBJ2-3 gives the full variable domain: GAGVSQSPRYKVTKRGQDVTLRCDPISSHATLYWYQQALGQGPEFLTYFNYEAQPDKSGLPSDRFSAERPEGSISTLTIQRTEQRDSAMYRCASSPLAARTDTQYFGPGTRLTVL.

The table lists this clonotype with many counts. The genes are TRBV19 and TRBJ2-7, with no clear D. V lost 4 bases, J lost 6 bases, and 13 bases lay in between. The CDR3 length is 13 residues. Germline loops: CDR1 LNHDA, CDR2 SQIVND (reference sequence). The CDR3 DNA reads TGTGCCAGTAGTACCCTCGAATGGGCCGAGCAGTACTTC. Residues: CASSTLEWAEQYF.

This chain joins TRBV10-3 and TRBJ1-1, with D tentatively TRBD1 (6 bases). CDR1 is ENHRY and CDR2 is SYGVKD in the germline V gene. This CDR3 spans 15 amino acids. V was shortened by 2 bases and J by 2 bases, with 12 bases between the two germline ends. CDR3 sequence (DNA): TGTGCCATCAGTGAGGGTAGCAGGGGAAACACTGAAGCTTTCTTT. Encoded protein: CAISEGSRGNTEAFF.

This clonotype rates as medium-sized. V usage is TRBV7-2 and J usage is TRBJ2-1; D might be TRBD2 (5 bases). The V gene lost 1 base and the J gene lost 4 bases, with 8 bases spanning the gap. This CDR3 is 14 amino acids long. Germline CDR1 and CDR2: SGHTA and FQGNSA. In nucleotides, the CDR3 is TGTGCCAGCAGCTTAGGCGGGTTTTACAATGAGCAGTTCTTC. Its protein product is CASSLGGFYNEQFF.

This clonotype was seen many times. The chain has TRBV27 and TRBJ2-1; 8 nucleotides line up with TRBD1. Trimming cost V 4 bases and J 7 bases; bases outside gene matches: 6. This CDR3 region has 14 residues. Per the germline V gene, CDR1 is MNHEY and CDR2 is SMNVEV (reference sequence). The CDR3 DNA reads TGTGCCAGCAGTTGGGCAGGGGGCCGTAATGAGCAGTTCTTC. Its protein is CASSWAGGRNEQFF.

This clonotype was picked up many times. V gene TRBV7-2 combines with J gene TRBJ1-4; 7 bases fit TRBD1. In germline, CDR1 is SGHTA, CDR2 FQGNSA. The V segment lost 11 bases and the J segment 7 bases; nucleotides outside the gene matches: 10. The CDR3 has 13 amino acids. The CDR3 protein is CAESGGQSEKLFF. CDR3 sequence (DNA): TGTGCCGAATCAGGGGGGCAAAGTGAAAAACTGTTTTTT.

This chain links TRBV7-9 with TRBJ1-1, with D unclear. Looked up from germline, CDR1 is SEHNR and CDR2 is FQNEAQ (reference sequence). The V and J ends lost 2 bases and 5 bases respectively, with 12 bases between them. The CDR3 runs to 14 residues. In nucleotides, the CDR3 is TGTGCCAGCAGCTTACCCGTACTGGGGACTGAAGCTTTCTTT. Protein sequence: CASSLPVLGTEAFF.

The J gene is TRBJ2-7, the V gene TRBV7-2; 9 bases are a match to TRBD2. The CDR3 runs to 15 residues. Germline V CDR1 and CDR2: SGHTA, FQGNSA. J was trimmed by 0 bases and V by 2 bases; bases with no gene match: 2. This chain's CDR3 is CASSLKTSGSYEQYF. The CDR3 DNA reads TGTGCCAGCAGCTTAAAGACTAGCGGCTCCTACGAGCAGTACTTC.

The gene calls are TRBV3-1 and TRBJ2-1, with D possibly TRBD1 on 6 matching bases. CDR3 length equals 13 residues. V was clipped by 8 bases and J by 4 bases, with 12 bases between them. CDR1 and CDR2 from the germline V gene are LGHDT and YNNKEL (reference sequence). CDR3 amino acids: CASSQGRYNEQFF. CDR3 coding DNA: TGTGCCAGCTCACAGGGTAGGTACAATGAGCAGTTCTTC.

This clonotype was observed a handful of times. The rearrangement uses TRBV7-8 and TRBJ2-1; D not resolved. Trimming shortened V by 2 bases and J by 5 bases, and 13 bases separated the two germline ends. The CDR3 totals 15 residues. Germline loops: CDR1 SGHVS, CDR2 FQNEAQ. The CDR3 here is CASSLYRDSHNEQFF. DNA for the CDR3: TGTGCCAGCAGCTTATACCGAGACTCACACAATGAGCAGTTCTTC.

This clonotype was seen a few times. This chain links TRBV5-1 with TRBJ2-2; no reliable D call. Deletions cut 0 bases from V and 5 bases from J, with 11 bases between. The CDR3 is made up of 15 amino acids. From germline, CDR1 is SGHRS and CDR2 YFSETQ. The CDR3 region has the DNA TGCGCCAGCAGCTTGGAAGGTCTGGGAACCGGGGAGCTGTTTTTT. Translation: CASSLEGLGTGELFF. Variable domain in full (rest from reference TRBV5-1 and TRBJ2-2): KAGVTQTPRYLIKTRGQQVTLSCSPISGHRSVSWYQQTPGQGLQFLFEYFSETQRNKGNFPGRFSGRQFSNSRSEMNVSTLELGDSALYLCASSLEGLGTGELFFGEGSRLTVL.

This clonotype was detected many times. The CDR3 spells CASSEAGTDTQYF. Written as DNA, the CDR3 is TGCGCCAGCAGCGAAGCGGGGACAGATACGCAGTATTTT. This rearrangement joins TRBV5-1 to TRBJ2-3, with TRBD2 matching over 7 bases. V lost 4 bases and J lost 3; bases outside the gene matches: 2. The length of the CDR3 is 13 residues. Germline V gene data show CDR1 as SGHRS and CDR2 as YFSETQ.

This clonotype was seen a handful of times. The genes are TRBV5-1 and TRBJ2-1; 16 nucleotides align to TRBD2. J lost 12 bases, V lost 1 base, and 7 bases had no gene match. The CDR3 loop spans 16 amino acids. CDR1 and CDR2 from the germline V gene are SGHRS and YFSETQ. The DNA of the CDR3 is TGCGCCAGCAGCTTGATTGGGACTAGCGGGGGGGACGGGCAGTTCTTC. Amino acids: CASSLIGTSGGDGQFF.

The chain has TRBV24-1 and TRBJ2-3, with 7 bases lining up with TRBD2. The CDR3 is 18 amino acids. From germline, CDR1 is KGHDR and CDR2 SFDVKD. V lost 0 bases to trimming and J lost 1 base; unmatched junction nucleotides: 9. DNA for the CDR3: TGTGCCACCAGTGATTTGCGGGAGTGGCTAGCGGGCACAGATACGCAGTATTTT. This sequence encodes CATSDLREWLAGTDTQYF.

The chain carries TRBV25-1 and TRBJ1-6; weak D call: TRBD1 (6 bases). The V gene lost 2 bases and the J gene lost 8 bases, with 7 bases spanning the gap. The V gene's germline CDR1 is MGHDK and CDR2 SYGVNS. The CDR3 is 13 residues long. The chain's CDR3 is CASSERGHSPLHF. The CDR3 region has the DNA TGTGCCAGCAGTGAACGGGGGCATTCACCCCTCCACTTT.

This clonotype has more than one count but fewer than ten. The genes are TRBV27 and TRBJ2-1, with 11 bases that match TRBD2. The CDR3 runs 16 residues. From germline, CDR1 is MNHEY and CDR2 SMNVEV (reference sequence). V was pared by 3 bases and J by 7 bases, with 8 bases of the junction left unmatched. The DNA of the CDR3 is TGTGCCAGCAGTTTCGGAACTAGCGGGAGAGGAAATGAGCAGTTCTTC. Protein sequence: CASSFGTSGRGNEQFF.

In its sample, this clonotype was seen many times. The rearrangement uses TRBV15 and TRBJ2-1; TRBD2 aligns across 10 bases. There are 18 residues in the CDR3. Germline V lookup: CDR1 LNHNV, CDR2 YYDKDF (reference sequence). Germline trimming cut 3 bases from V and 0 bases from J; bases unmatched to any gene: 8. CDR3: CATSRVSGLAVSYNEQFF. The DNA of the CDR3 is TGTGCCACCAGCAGGGTTTCCGGACTAGCGGTCTCCTACAATGAGCAGTTCTTC.

The V call is TRBV29-1, the J call TRBJ2-1; 13 bases agree with TRBD2. The junction had 16 bases not matched to a gene; V was cut back by 8 bases and J by 0 bases. CDR3 length: 19 amino acids. Per germline, CDR1 SQVTM and CDR2 ANQGSEA. The CDR3: CSSRTSGSFPVSSYNEQFF. The CDR3 nucleotides read TGCAGCTCCAGGACTAGCGGGAGCTTCCCAGTCAGCTCCTACAATGAGCAGTTCTTC.

V is TRBV7-8 and J is TRBJ1-2; D not certain. Germline CDR1 is SGHVS and CDR2 is FQNEAQ. The length of the CDR3 is 14 residues. V lost 10 bases, J lost 0 bases, and 15 bases lay in between. CDR3: CATQAYGTNYGYTF. In DNA form, the CDR3 reads TGTGCCACCCAAGCTTACGGGACTAACTATGGCTACACCTTC.

There are many counts of this clonotype. This chain links TRBV20-1 with TRBJ2-7, with D maybe TRBD2 (7 bases). V shed 6 bases and J shed 6 bases, with 18 bases lying between them. The germline CDR1 and CDR2 sequences are DFQATT and SNEGSKA (reference sequence). The CDR3 loop spans 13 amino acids. CDR3 bases: TGCAGTGCCTTAGGGGGGGGGCCTGGCGAGCAGTACTTC. Translation: CSALGGGPGEQYF.

The V and J genes are TRBV5-1 and TRBJ2-1; 13 bases match TRBD2. The CDR3 covers 15 residues. Trimming cost V 3 bases and J 7 bases; bases outside gene matches: 4. Germline lookup yields CDR1 SGHRS and CDR2 YFSETQ. CDR3 in amino acids: CASSSGLAGQNEQFF. As DNA, the CDR3 is TGCGCCAGCAGCTCGGGACTAGCGGGGCAGAATGAGCAGTTCTTC.

At least ten counts were recorded for this clonotype. J is TRBJ2-1 and V is TRBV4-3, with 8 bases identical to TRBD2. This CDR3 spans 15 amino acids. V lost 1 base to trimming and J lost 4 bases; unmatched junction nucleotides: 3. CDR1 and CDR2 (germline): LGHNA, YSLEER. In nucleotides, the CDR3 is TGCGCCAGCAGCCAAGCGGGAGGGGGATACAATGAGCAGTTCTTC. It specifies CASSQAGGGYNEQFF.